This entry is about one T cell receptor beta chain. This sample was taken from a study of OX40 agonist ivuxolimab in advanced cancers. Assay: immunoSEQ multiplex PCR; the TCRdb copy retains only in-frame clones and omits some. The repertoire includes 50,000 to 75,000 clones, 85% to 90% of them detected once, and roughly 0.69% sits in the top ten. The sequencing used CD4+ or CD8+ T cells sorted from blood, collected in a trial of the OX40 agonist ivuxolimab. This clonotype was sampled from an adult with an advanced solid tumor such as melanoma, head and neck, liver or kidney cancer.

The CDR3 DNA reads TGTGCCAGCAGCTTAGGACAGGGAAACAACTATGGCTACACCTTC. This codes for CASSLGQGNNYGYTF. The J gene is TRBJ1-2, the V gene TRBV7-2; 7 bases agree with TRBD1. Trimming cost V 1 base and J 2 bases; bases outside gene matches: 4. The germline gives CDR1 SGHTA, CDR2 FQGNSA. The CDR3 is 15 residues long.